Below are 17 T cell receptor beta chains sequenced from a single sample in a study of T cells in Graves' hyperthyroidism and ophthalmopathy. The CDR3 regions of TCR beta were amplified from RNA transcripts. A first-round RT-PCR of the TCR CDR3 used the HTBI primer set. TCRdb recomputed calls from the multiplex PCR reads with MiXCR, one row per CDR3 protein. The sample lists a few hundred thousand distinct CDR3 sequences, approximately 15% occurring once. The sequenced sample was blood. The receptors stem from a woman aged 25-40 years with Graves' hyperthyroidism that later progressed to Graves' ophthalmopathy.

This chain connects TRBV2 to TRBJ1-2; TRBD1 is a possible D gene (6 bases). Germline assignment: CDR1 SNHLY and CDR2 FYNNEI. The CDR3 sequence is 14 residues long. V lost 6 bases and J lost 0, with 11 bases in between. The CDR3 is CASRLTGANYGYTF. In DNA form, the CDR3 reads TGTGCCAGCAGACTGACAGGAGCTAACTATGGCTACACCTTC. The variable domain in full, with the rest retrieved from reference TRBV2 and TRBJ1-2, is EPEVTQTPSHQVTQMGQEVILRCVPISNHLYFYWYRQILGQKVEFLVSFYNNEISEKSEIFDDQFSVERPDGSNFTLKIRSTKLEDSAMYFCASRLTGANYGYTFGSGTRLTVV.

This clonotype was observed many times. The chain joins TRBV30 to TRBJ2-5; no clear D. The CDR3 covers 15 residues. Germline V gives CDR1 GTSNPN, CDR2 SVGIG (reference sequence). The V end was cut by 0 bases, the J end by 5 bases, with 16 bases between. The CDR3 bases are TGTGCCTGGAGTGTACGGGTGAGCCTGTACGAGACCCAGTACTTC. Protein sequence: CAWSVRVSLYETQYF.

This clonotype was observed a few times. This is likely a read error, given that the CDR3 carries no conserved phenylalanine or tryptophan at its end. The chain recombines TRBV19 with TRBJ1-1; the D gene is possibly TRBD1 (5 bases). V lost 4 bases to trimming and J lost 0 bases, with 12 bases between them. This CDR3 has 15 amino acids. The germline gives CDR1 LNHDA, CDR2 SQIVND (reference sequence). The CDR3 DNA reads as TGTGCCAGTAGTACCTCCGACAGAATGAACACTGAAGCTTTCCTT. It specifies CASSTSDRMNTEAFL.

This clonotype was observed many times. The V call is TRBV30, the J call TRBJ2-1, with TRBD2 matching over 8 bases. The CDR3 consists of 16 residues. V gave up 0 bases and J gave up 4 bases; unmatched junction bases: 8. Germline V gives CDR1 GTSNPN, CDR2 SVGIG (reference sequence). CDR3 in amino acids: CAWSVSGRASYNEQFF. Here the CDR3 DNA reads TGTGCCTGGAGTGTATCCGGGAGGGCCAGTTACAATGAGCAGTTCTTC.

This clonotype was counted ten times or more. The chain uses TRBV29-1 and TRBJ1-1; 8 nucleotides align to TRBD1. V gave up 7 bases and J gave up 3 bases; unmatched junction bases: 13. CDR1 is SQVTM, CDR2 ANQGSEA, per germline. The CDR3 is 15 residues long. CDR3 loop: CSALPRTGRDTEAFF. As DNA, the CDR3 is TGCAGCGCTCTACCCCGGACAGGGAGGGACACTGAAGCTTTCTTT. The full variable domain, its missing parts supplied by reference TRBV29-1 and TRBJ1-1, is SAVISQKPSRDICQRGTSLTIQCQVDSQVTMMFWYRQQPGQSLTLIATANQGSEATYESGFVIDKFPISRPNLTFSTLTVSNMSPEDSSIYLCSALPRTGRDTEAFFGQGTRLTVV.

The chain employs TRBV11-2 and TRBJ2-7, with D tentatively TRBD1 or TRBD2 (5 bases each). Trimming pared 1 base from V and 0 bases from J, leaving 19 bases between. CDR3 length: 18 amino acids. Germline V gene sequence: CDR1 SGHAT, CDR2 FQNNGV. CDR3 nucleotide sequence: TGTGCCAGCAGCTTAGGCCCCCAGTGGGGGAGCCTCTCCTACGAGCAGTACTTC. This gives the protein CASSLGPQWGSLSYEQYF.

The sample holds many counts of this clonotype. The chain combines TRBV29-1 with TRBJ1-1; possibly TRBD1 for D (5 bases). CDR1 and CDR2 from the germline V gene are SQVTM and ANQGSEA. Trimming pared 0 bases from V and 4 bases from J, leaving 12 bases between. The CDR3 runs to 14 residues. This CDR3 is CSVEDRAGSTEAFF. The CDR3 bases are TGCAGCGTTGAAGATCGAGCAGGGAGCACTGAAGCTTTCTTT. Complete variable domain (other parts from reference TRBV29-1 and TRBJ1-1): SAVISQKPSRDICQRGTSLTIQCQVDSQVTMMFWYRQQPGQSLTLIATANQGSEATYESGFVIDKFPISRPNLTFSTLTVSNMSPEDSSIYLCSVEDRAGSTEAFFGQGTRLTVV.

This clonotype came up many times. The chain combines TRBV6-1 with TRBJ1-1; D gene uncertain. V was shortened by 2 bases and J by 4 bases, with 20 bases between the two germline ends. CDR3 length: 17 residues. The germline gives CDR1 MNHNS, CDR2 SASEGT. This CDR3 reads CASSELEFERNPTEAFF. The CDR3 region has the DNA TGTGCCAGCAGTGAATTAGAATTTGAGAGAAACCCCACTGAAGCTTTCTTT.

This clonotype came up a few times. The chain couples TRBV5-1 to TRBJ2-2, with 9 nucleotides matching TRBD2. Trimming at V came to 0 bases and at J to 3 bases, leaving 6 bases not matched to a gene. Germline V gene sequence: CDR1 SGHRS, CDR2 YFSETQ. The CDR3 consists of 17 residues. The DNA of the CDR3 is TGCGCCAGCAGCTTGGAGGCTAGCGGGATCCACACCGGGGAGCTGTTTTTT. This encodes CASSLEASGIHTGELFF.

This chain joins TRBV6-5 and TRBJ2-2; D is perhaps TRBD1 or TRBD2 (5 bases each). V gave up 2 bases and J gave up 7 bases, with 11 bases separating them. The CDR3 is 14 amino acids. Germline CDR1 reads MNHEY; CDR2 reads SVGAGI. In DNA, the CDR3 is TGTGCCAGCAGTTACGTTCAGGGAGACGGGGAGCTGTTTTTT. Protein sequence: CASSYVQGDGELFF.

Note on this clonotype: This may arise from a read error, as a much more abundant clone is one base away. The chain carries TRBV6-1 and TRBJ2-7; 7 bases agree with TRBD2. Germline CDR1 and CDR2: MNHNS and SASEGT. Trimming cost V 8 bases and J 9 bases; bases outside gene matches: 10. The CDR3 has 12 amino acids. DNA of the CDR3: TGTGCCAGCCACGGCGGGAGAGGTGGGCAGTACTTC. Its translation is CASHGGRGGQYF.

This clonotype turned up a few times. The chain uses TRBV30 and TRBJ1-1, with 7 bases aligning to TRBD1. In germline, CDR1 is GTSNPN, CDR2 SVGIG (reference sequence). V gave up 7 bases and J gave up 4 bases; unmatched junction bases: 6. The CDR3 runs to 12 residues. CDR3 sequence (DNA): TGTGCCTCACAACAGGGGCCCACTGAAGCTTTCTTT. It codes for CASQQGPTEAFF.

This clonotype was seen repeatedly, ten times or more. The J gene is TRBJ1-1, the V gene TRBV3-1; the match to TRBD1 covers 7 bases. With 4 bases clipped from V and 1 base from J, the junction kept 3 bases outside the gene matches. The CDR3 length is 14 residues. The germline V gene has CDR1 LGHDT and CDR2 YNNKEL (reference sequence). The DNA for the CDR3 is TGTGCCAGCAGCCCCGGGACAGAGAACACTGAAGCTTTCTTT. It translates to CASSPGTENTEAFF.

Ten or more counts support this clonotype. The chain has TRBV6-2 or TRBV6-3 and TRBJ2-1; TRBD2 matches at 10 bases. The CDR3 has 16 residues. The germline V gene has CDR1 MNHEY and CDR2 SVGEGT. V was clipped by 4 bases and J by 3 bases; unmatched bases: 6. Here the CDR3 DNA reads TGTGCCAGCAGTTCCTCCGGACTAGCGGACTACAATGAGCAGTTCTTC. This sequence encodes CASSSSGLADYNEQFF.

This clonotype was counted between two and nine times. The chain links TRBV10-3 to TRBJ1-5; D remains unclear. The CDR3 sequence is 13 residues long. V lost 11 bases and J lost 1, with 12 bases in between. Germline values: CDR1 ENHRY, CDR2 SYGVKD. In nucleotides, the CDR3 is TGTGCCTCCAGACAAACGAGCAATCAGCCCCAGCATTTT. It is translated as CASRQTSNQPQHF.

Only a few counts were recorded for this clonotype. This rearrangement joins TRBV6-1 to TRBJ1-2; 8 bases are shared with TRBD1. The junction had 7 bases not matched to a gene; V was cut back by 8 bases and J by 2 bases. Germline V CDR1 and CDR2: MNHNS, SASEGT. The CDR3 spans 14 residues. In DNA, the CDR3 is TGTGCCAGCCCAGGGGGCACTCTAAACTATGGCTACACCTTC. Translation: CASPGGTLNYGYTF.

This clonotype was seen at least ten times. This rearrangement joins TRBV11-3 to TRBJ1-6; tentatively, D is TRBD1 (5 bases). The V and J ends lost 5 bases and 9 bases respectively, with 14 bases between them. CDR1 and CDR2 (germline): SGHNT, YENEEA. The CDR3 totals 14 residues. CDR3 sequence: CASSPDSQASPLHF. In DNA, the CDR3 is TGTGCCAGCAGCCCCGACAGCCAGGCTTCACCCCTCCACTTT.